What follows are 21 T cell receptor beta chains derived from one specimen sequenced in a study of CD4 and CD8 cells across lung adenocarcinoma regions. TCRdb reanalysed the PCR reads using MiXCR and keeps one entry per CDR3 protein. The sample records some 11,000 distinct CDR3 sequences, approximately 58% being singletons. Sequenced input: CD8+ T cells from the margin of a lung tumor. These receptors were collected from a male donor with lung adenocarcinoma. The CD4 and CD8 labels of this study may be unreliable.

This clonotype was found a few times. The J gene is TRBJ2-2, the V gene TRBV5-1; D gene uncertain. Trimming took off 2 bases at V and 6 bases at J, with 8 bases between the two ends. Germline CDR1 SGHRS, CDR2 YFSETQ. The CDR3 length is 13 residues. The CDR3 DNA reads TGCGCCAGCAGCTTCGGGCAGCCCGGGGAGCTGTTTTTT. Translating it yields CASSFGQPGELFF. Based on the CDR3 plus reference TRBV5-1 and TRBJ2-2, the full variable domain is KAGVTQTPRYLIKTRGQQVTLSCSPISGHRSVSWYQQTPGQGLQFLFEYFSETQRNKGNFPGRFSGRQFSNSRSEMNVSTLELGDSALYLCASSFGQPGELFFGEGSRLTVL.

This clonotype was detected only once. V and J are TRBV10-2 and TRBJ2-1; 8 bases are shared with TRBD2. With 2 bases clipped from V and 3 bases from J, the junction kept 6 bases outside the gene matches. This CDR3 is 16 amino acids long. Germline V gene sequence: CDR1 WSHSY, CDR2 SAAADI. For the CDR3, the DNA is TGCGCCAGCAGTGAGGGAAGGCTAGCGGGCTACAATGAGCAGTTCTTC. Translated, it gives CASSEGRLAGYNEQFF.

The chain links TRBV10-2 to TRBJ2-4; a weak D match, TRBD2 (7 bases). V lost 11 bases and J 10 bases, leaving 21 bases between the germline ends. The CDR3 loop spans 13 amino acids. CDR1 is WSHSY, CDR2 SAAADI, per germline. CDR3 region: CAWGLSSGNIQYF. CDR3 DNA: TGCGCCTGGGGGCTTTCTAGCGGAAATATTCAGTACTTC.

This clonotype has a handful of counts. V gene TRBV27 combines with J gene TRBJ2-3; D is perhaps TRBD1 (6 bases). The CDR3 totals 15 residues. Per germline, CDR1 MNHEY and CDR2 SMNVEV (reference sequence). Trimming removed 2 bases from V and 4 bases from J, with 13 bases in between. CDR3 loop: CASSLRAPGADTQYF. The CDR3 bases are TGTGCCAGCAGTTTACGGGCGCCAGGGGCAGATACGCAGTATTTT.

The chain is built from TRBV6-5 and TRBJ1-1; a weak D match, TRBD1 (5 bases). CDR3 length equals 14 residues. The V gene's germline CDR1 is MNHEY and CDR2 SVGAGI. Trimming stripped 2 bases from V and 6 bases from J, with 13 bases between. The CDR3 reads CASSYQWDQAEAFF. The CDR3 DNA is TGTGCCAGCAGTTACCAGTGGGACCAAGCTGAAGCTTTCTTT.

This clonotype appeared many times. This rearrangement joins TRBV6-1 to TRBJ1-1, with unresolved D. Germline V gene data show CDR1 as MNHNS and CDR2 as SASEGT. The CDR3 consists of 12 residues. Trimming took off 3 bases at V and 3 bases at J, with 5 bases between the two ends. CDR3 region: CASSDSYTEAFF. The CDR3 DNA follows: TGTGCCAGCAGTGACAGTTACACTGAAGCTTTCTTT.

This clonotype came up a few times. The CDR3 spells CASSRQGAGDEQYF. CDR3 sequence (DNA): TGCGCCAGCAGTCGACAGGGGGCTGGGGACGAGCAGTACTTC. This sequence joins TRBV4-1 and TRBJ2-7, with 10 bases matching TRBD1. The V and J ends lost 6 bases and 5 bases, in that order; junction bases with no gene match: 7. This CDR3 is 14 amino acids long. CDR1 and CDR2 from the germline V gene are MGHRA and YSYEKL.

This clonotype has just one count. The junction departs from germline at one end; a sequencing error may be responsible. This sequence joins TRBV6-1 and TRBJ2-3, with D unresolved. Germline assignment: CDR1 MNHNS and CDR2 SASEGT. This CDR3 has 15 residues. CDR3 sequence (DNA): TGTGCCAGCAGCCCGATGCTAGGGTGGGAAAACACGCAGTATTTC. Translated, it gives CASSPMLGWENTQYF.

V usage is TRBV7-6 and J usage is TRBJ2-5; D perhaps matches TRBD1 (6 bases). Germline V CDR1 and CDR2: SGHVS, FNYEAQ. The CDR3 extends over 15 amino acids. The germline V and J ends were trimmed by 4 bases and 1 base, with 13 bases remaining between them. The CDR3 sequence: CASSSAPQGQETQYF. Written as DNA, the CDR3 is TGTGCCAGCAGCTCCGCGCCACAGGGCCAAGAGACCCAGTACTTC.

This clonotype has just a few counts. J is TRBJ2-1 and V is TRBV7-2; TRBD1 agrees at 7 bases. The DNA matches TRBJ2-7 better at its end, which makes the J call doubtful. From germline, CDR1 is SGHTA and CDR2 FQGNSA. The CDR3 spans 14 residues. The CDR3 spells CASSQGEGAGEQYF. The CDR3 region has the DNA TGTGCCAGCAGCCAGGGAGAGGGGGCTGGCGAGCAGTACTTC.

This chain uses TRBV6-1 with TRBJ2-3; no firm D call. The closer fit of TRBJ2-7 to the DNA end suggests the J call may be wrong. This CDR3 comprises 14 residues. In germline, CDR1 is MNHNS, CDR2 SASEGT. The CDR3 nucleotides read TGTGCGAGCCTTCAGGCTGTGGGCACAGATACGCAGTACTTC. It codes for CASLQAVGTDTQYF.

Turning to this clonotype: The CDR3 end shows no conserved phenylalanine or tryptophan, and so a read error is likely. The DNA is left out, because the CDR3 cannot be placed on it with certainty; the CDR3 is given as TCRdb lists it. The chain combines TRBV12-3 or TRBV12-4 with TRBJ2-1; the table's D call, TRBD2, was not checked against the DNA. From its first to its last residue, the CDR3 has 13 amino acids. The CDR3: CASAGGRDNEQSY.

There are a few counts of this clonotype. The CDR3 ends on some other residue instead of the conserved phenylalanine or tryptophan, so this is likely a read error. The limits of the CDR3 on the DNA are not certain, so only TCRdb's listed CDR3 is given. The chain links TRBV6-1 to TRBJ2-1; the table calls TRBD2, which could not be checked here. The CDR3 numbers 8 amino acids, ends counted. Looked up from germline, CDR1 is MNHNS and CDR2 is SASEGT. Here the CDR3 reads CASSELAG.

The table lists this clonotype with a few counts. The J gene is TRBJ1-4, the V gene TRBV4-1, with TRBD1 as a possible D gene (6 bases). The CDR3 has 15 residues. Trimming stripped 4 bases from V and 6 bases from J, with 15 bases between. Per the germline V gene, CDR1 is MGHRA and CDR2 is YSYEKL. In nucleotides, the CDR3 is TGCGCCAGCAGCCTTACCGGGACATCGGATGAAAAACTGTTTTTT. It specifies CASSLTGTSDEKLFF.

Turning to this clonotype: At one of its ends the junction is not consistent with the germline gene, which may arise from a read error. The chain links TRBV10-3 to TRBJ2-4; either TRBD1 or TRBD2 may fit D (6 bases each). The germline V gene has CDR1 ENHRY and CDR2 SYGVKD. The length of the CDR3 is 15 residues. In DNA, the CDR3 is TGTGCCGGGGGGCCCGGGGGAGTAGACCAAAAGATTCAGTACTTC. This encodes CAGGPGGVDQKIQYF.

The CDR3 nucleotides read TGTGCCAGCAGTGGAGTTATAGGACGTAGTGTAAATTCACCCCTCCACTTT. It specifies CASSGVIGRSVNSPLHF. The chain employs TRBV6-1 and TRBJ1-6; no clear D gene. V lost 4 bases and J 7 bases, leaving 20 bases between the germline ends. Looked up from germline, CDR1 is MNHNS and CDR2 is SASEGT. This CDR3 region has 17 residues.

The chain has TRBV10-2 and TRBJ2-1; TRBD2 matches at 8 bases. The J segment lost 3 bases and the V segment lost 3 bases, leaving 4 bases of the junction unmatched. The CDR3 runs to 15 residues. CDR1 is WSHSY, CDR2 SAAADI, per germline. The CDR3 spells CASSDRAGDYNEQFF. CDR3 nucleotide sequence: TGCGCCAGCAGTGACAGAGCGGGGGACTACAATGAGCAGTTCTTC.

The gene calls are TRBV6-1 and TRBJ2-2; D gene ambiguous. The ends were cut back, 4 bases at V and 5 bases at J, with 11 bases in the middle. This CDR3 region has 14 residues. Germline V gene data show CDR1 as MNHNS and CDR2 as SASEGT. The CDR3 bases are TGTGCCAGCAGTGTGAACCCCTCAACCGGGGAGCTGTTTTTT. It codes for CASSVNPSTGELFF.

This clonotype was seen a few times. The V gene is TRBV12-3 or TRBV12-4, the J gene TRBJ1-2; possibly TRBD1 for D (5 bases). This CDR3 has 15 amino acids. V was cut by 1 base and J by 6 bases, with 15 bases left in between. The CDR3 loop is CASSLGGSGTDGYTF. Written as DNA, the CDR3 is TGTGCCAGCAGTTTAGGGGGGTCGGGGACGGATGGCTACACCTTC.

This clonotype is judged medium-sized. The chain is built from TRBV6-1 and TRBJ1-2, with a tentative D call TRBD1 (5 bases). V shed 0 bases and J shed 7 bases, with 12 bases lying between them. The CDR3 contains 14 residues. Per germline, CDR1 MNHNS and CDR2 SASEGT. Here the CDR3 DNA reads TGTGCCAGCAGTGAAGCGCTTGGGGGAGGTGGCTACACCTTC. Translating gives CASSEALGGGGYTF.

This clonotype has only one observation. At one end, the junction sequence differs from germline, possibly due to a read error. This chain connects TRBV6-1 to TRBJ2-4; either TRBD1 or TRBD2 may supply D (5 bases each). The CDR3 loop spans 16 amino acids. CDR1 MNHNS and CDR2 SASEGT come from the germline V gene. The CDR3, as DNA: TGTGCCAGCAGTGACTTGGGGGTGATGGCCAAAAATATTCAGTACTTC. It yields the protein CASSDLGVMAKNIQYF.